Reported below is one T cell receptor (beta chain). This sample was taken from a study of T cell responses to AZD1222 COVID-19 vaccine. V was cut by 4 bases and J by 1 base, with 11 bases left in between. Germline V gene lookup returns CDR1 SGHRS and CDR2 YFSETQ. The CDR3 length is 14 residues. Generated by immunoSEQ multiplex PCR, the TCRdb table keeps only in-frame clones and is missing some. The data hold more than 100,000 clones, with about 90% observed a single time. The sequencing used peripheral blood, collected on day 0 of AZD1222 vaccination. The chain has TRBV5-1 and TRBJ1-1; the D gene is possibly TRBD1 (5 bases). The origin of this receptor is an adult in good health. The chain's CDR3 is CASSGDGGNTEAFF. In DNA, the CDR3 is TGCGCCAGCAGCGGGGACGGGGGGAACACTGAAGCTTTCTTT.